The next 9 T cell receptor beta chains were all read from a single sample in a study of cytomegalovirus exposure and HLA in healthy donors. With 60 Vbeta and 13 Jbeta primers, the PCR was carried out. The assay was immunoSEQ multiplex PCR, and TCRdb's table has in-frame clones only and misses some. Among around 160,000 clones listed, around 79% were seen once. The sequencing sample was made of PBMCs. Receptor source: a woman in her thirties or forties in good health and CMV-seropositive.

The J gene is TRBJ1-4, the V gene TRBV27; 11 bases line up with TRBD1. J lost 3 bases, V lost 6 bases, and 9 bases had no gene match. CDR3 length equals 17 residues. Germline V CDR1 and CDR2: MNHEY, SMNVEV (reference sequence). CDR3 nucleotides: TGTGCCAGCAGCGGGACAGGGGGAAGGGTTTCTAATGAAAAACTGTTTTTT. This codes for CASSGTGGRVSNEKLFF.

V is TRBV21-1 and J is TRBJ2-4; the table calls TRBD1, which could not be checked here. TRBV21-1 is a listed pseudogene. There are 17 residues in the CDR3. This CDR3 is CASSKKEGQGRKNIQYF. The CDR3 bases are TGTGCCAGCAGCAAAAAAGAGGGACAGGGTAGGAAAAACATTCAGTACTTC.

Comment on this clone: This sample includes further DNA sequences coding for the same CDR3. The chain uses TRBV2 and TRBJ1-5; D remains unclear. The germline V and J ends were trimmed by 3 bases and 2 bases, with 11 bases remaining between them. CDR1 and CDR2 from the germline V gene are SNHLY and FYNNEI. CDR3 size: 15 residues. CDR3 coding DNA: TGTGCCAGCAGTGACCAGGTACTGGGCAATCAGCCCCAGCATTTT. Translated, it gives CASSDQVLGNQPQHF. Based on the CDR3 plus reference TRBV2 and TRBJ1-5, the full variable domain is EPEVTQTPSHQVTQMGQEVILRCVPISNHLYFYWYRQILGQKVEFLVSFYNNEISEKSEIFDDQFSVERPDGSNFTLKIRSTKLEDSAMYFCASSDQVLGNQPQHFGDGTRLSIL.

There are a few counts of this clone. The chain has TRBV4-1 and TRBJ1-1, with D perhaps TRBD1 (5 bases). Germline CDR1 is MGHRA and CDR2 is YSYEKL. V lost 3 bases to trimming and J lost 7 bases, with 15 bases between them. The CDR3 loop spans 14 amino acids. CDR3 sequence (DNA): TGCGCCAGCAGCCACCTGGACATTCCTGATGAAGCTTTCTTT. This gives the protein CASSHLDIPDEAFF.

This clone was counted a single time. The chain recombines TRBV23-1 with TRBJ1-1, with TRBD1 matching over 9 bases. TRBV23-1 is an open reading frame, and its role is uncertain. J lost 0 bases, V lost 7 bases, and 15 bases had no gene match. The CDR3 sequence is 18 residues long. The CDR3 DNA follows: TGCGCCAGCATGGACAGGGGTTTACTCCGGTTCTTGAACACTGAAGCTTTCTTT. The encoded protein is CASMDRGLLRFLNTEAFF.

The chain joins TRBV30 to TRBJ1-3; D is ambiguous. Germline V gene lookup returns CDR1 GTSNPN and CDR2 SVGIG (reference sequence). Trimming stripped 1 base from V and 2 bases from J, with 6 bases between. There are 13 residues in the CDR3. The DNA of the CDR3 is TGTGCCTGGAGTGCGGGGACTGGAAACACCATATATTTT. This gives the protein CAWSAGTGNTIYF.

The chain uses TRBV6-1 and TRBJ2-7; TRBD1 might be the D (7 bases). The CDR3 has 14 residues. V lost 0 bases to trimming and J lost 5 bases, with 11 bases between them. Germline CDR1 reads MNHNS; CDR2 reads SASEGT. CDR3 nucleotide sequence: TGTGCCAGCAGTGAAGCTCTCAGGGGGGACGAGCAGTACTTC. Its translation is CASSEALRGDEQYF.

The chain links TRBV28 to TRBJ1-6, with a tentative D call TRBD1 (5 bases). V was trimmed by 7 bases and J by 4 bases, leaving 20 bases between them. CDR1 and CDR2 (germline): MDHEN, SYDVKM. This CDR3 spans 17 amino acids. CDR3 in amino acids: CASTSPGNLLYNSPLHF. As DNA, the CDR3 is TGTGCCAGCACCTCCCCAGGGAACCTACTATATAATTCACCCCTCCACTTT.

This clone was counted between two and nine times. CDR3: CASSETAGNTIYF. In DNA form, the CDR3 reads TGTGCCAGCAGCGAGACTGCTGGAAACACCATATATTTT. The chain combines TRBV9 with TRBJ1-3; no reliable D call. The V gene lost 3 bases and the J gene lost 2 bases, with 6 bases spanning the gap. Germline CDR1 reads SGDLS; CDR2 reads YYNGEE. The length of the CDR3 is 13 residues.